The clone carrying this TCR beta chain is classed as medium-sized by frequency. What it binds is unknown. This sample stems from a study of CD8 T cells in cerebrospinal fluid in Alzheimer's disease. Background on the study: CSF T cell clonal expansion was assessed by plate-based nested PCR and droplet-based sequencing.

Overall study findings and caveats: Versus healthy subjects, Alzheimer's patients more often had clones of at least 3%.

CSF cells underwent 10X single-cell V(D)J and 5' gene-expression profiling. With the 10x single-cell sequencing reads reprocessed, TCRdb shows one record per CDR3 protein and no DNA. This sample's table reports approximately 1,400 distinct CDR3 sequences. Looked up from germline, CDR1 is LGHNA and CDR2 is YSLEER. The CDR3 covers 16 residues. This TCR was recovered from a human donor with mild cognitive impairment. Sequences were obtained from cerebrospinal fluid. V gene TRBV4-3 combines with J gene TRBJ2-7. CDR3: CASRHSLRSSAYEQYF.